Listed below are T cell receptor beta chains from one sample, sequenced in a study of molecular identifiers for immune sequencing clone quantification. Each CDR3 protein gets one entry after TCRdb re-called the PCR reads with MiXCR. The sample contains just under 650,000 distinct CDR3 sequences, less than 20% of which appear only once. The source material was naive CD8+ T cells from blood, with Jurkat cell RNA spiked in. The receptor set was obtained from a human donor in good health. Some libraries in this study had Jurkat cell RNA spiked in. CDR3s include the opening cysteine and the closing phenylalanine or tryptophan. The D gene is left open where the match is weak. Where a row states a size, it is once, few, many or the class of an expanded clone; other rows omit it.

J gene,V gene,D gene,clone size,CDR3 protein,CDR3 DNA
TRBJ2-7,TRBV30,-,many,CAWSGPTSSYEQYF,TGTGCCTGGAGTGGACCGACTAGCTCCTACGAGCAGTACTTC
TRBJ1-2,TRBV4-1,-,many,CASSQILGGGGAYGYTF,TGCGCCAGCAGCCAAATCTTGGGAGGGGGGGGCGCTTATGGCTACACCTTC
TRBJ1-1,TRBV6-2/TRBV6-3,TRBD1,once,CAGSLTGLNTEAFF,TGTGCCGGCAGTTTGACAGGGCTCAACACTGAAGCTTTCTTT
TRBJ1-1,TRBV4-3,-,many,CASSQETGWDTEAFF,TGCGCCAGCAGCCAAGAGACAGGATGGGATACTGAAGCTTTCTTT
TRBJ2-7,TRBV20-1,TRBD1,-,CSARDHNGDRGLYEQYF,TGCAGTGCTAGAGATCACAACGGGGACAGGGGGCTCTACGAGCAGTACTTC
TRBJ2-7,TRBV9,TRBD1,few,CASSAGTGFGYEQYF,TGTGCCAGCAGCGCTGGGACAGGGTTCGGCTACGAGCAGTACTTC
TRBJ1-6,TRBV27,TRBD1,many,CASSTTQGGVLHF,TGTGCCAGCAGTACTACCCAGGGGGGAGTCCTCCACTTT
TRBJ1-5,TRBV28,-,many,CASSTVGGSQPQHF,TGTGCCAGCAGTACAGTTGGGGGTTCTCAGCCCCAGCATTTT
TRBJ2-5,TRBV28,-,many,CASRGEWYQETQYF,TGTGCCAGCAGGGGGGAGTGGTACCAAGAGACCCAGTACTTC
TRBJ2-1,TRBV4-3,-,many,CASSQDRTIYNEQFF,TGCGCCAGCAGCCAAGACAGGACCATTTACAATGAGCAGTTCTTC
TRBJ1-5,TRBV24-1,TRBD1,many,CAVGGTGLTQPQHF,TGTGCCGTCGGAGGGACAGGGTTGACTCAGCCCCAGCATTTT
TRBJ2-3,TRBV20-1,-,many,CSARDDTTDTQYF,TGCAGTGCTAGAGATGACACCACAGATACGCAGTATTTT
TRBJ2-3,TRBV29-1,TRBD2,many,CSVGGSREAGDRGARDTQYF,TGCAGCGTTGGAGGATCACGGGAAGCGGGAGACCGGGGTGCCCGAGATACGCAGTATTTT
TRBJ2-1,TRBV21-1,-,-,CASSKGGQGSPYNEQFF,TGTGCCAGCAGCAAAGGGGGACAGGGGAGCCCCTACAATGAGCAGTTCTTC
TRBJ2-3,TRBV28,-,many,CASSLILGTDTQYF,TGTGCCAGCAGTTTAATCCTGGGCACAGATACGCAGTATTTT
TRBJ1-6,TRBV9,-,many,CASTHDGSPLHF,TGTGCCAGCACGCACGATGGGTCACCCCTCCACTTT
TRBJ1-5,TRBV4-3,-,many,CASSQELSSNQPQHF,TGCGCCAGCAGCCAAGAACTCAGTAGCAATCAGCCCCAGCATTTT
TRBJ2-6,TRBV6-2/TRBV6-3,-,many,CASSYSTSGANVLTF,TGTGCCAGCAGTTACAGTACGTCTGGGGCCAACGTCCTGACTTTC
TRBJ2-1,TRBV7-2,-,-,CASSFLGDGSYNEQFF,TGTGCCAGCAGCTTCTTAGGGGATGGGTCCTACAATGAGCAGTTCTTC
TRBJ1-1,TRBV7-9,TRBD1,many,CASSSLPRGPNTEAFF,TGTGCCAGCAGCTCCCTCCCCAGGGGGCCAAACACTGAAGCTTTCTTT
TRBJ1-2,TRBV29-1,-,many,CSVEEGRGFGHGYTF,TGCAGCGTTGAAGAGGGGAGGGGGTTTGGCCATGGCTACACCTTC
TRBJ2-1,TRBV19,TRBD1,-,CASSGTGIGEQFF,TGTGCCAGTAGTGGGACAGGGATTGGTGAGCAGTTCTTC
TRBJ1-5,TRBV5-6,-,many,CASSPYREGRSNQPQHF,TGTGCCAGCAGCCCCTACAGGGAGGGTAGGAGCAATCAGCCCCAGCATTTT
TRBJ2-7,TRBV29-1,-,many,CSAEGGVNYEQYF,TGCAGCGCGGAGGGGGGGGTCAACTACGAGCAGTACTTC
TRBJ2-3,TRBV28,-,many,CASSSPPPGRGSSRNGENTDTQYF,TGTGCCAGCAGTTCCCCTCCCCCGGGACGAGGTTCAAGCAGAAACGGAGAGAACACAGATACGCAGTATTTT
TRBJ2-3,TRBV7-2,-,many,CASSLAWQGDTQYF,TGTGCCAGCAGCTTAGCGTGGCAGGGAGATACGCAGTATTTT
TRBJ2-7,TRBV27,-,many,CASSPGTEGEQYF,TGTGCCAGCAGTCCAGGGACTGAGGGCGAGCAGTACTTC
TRBJ2-5,TRBV7-9,-,few,CASSGVSETQYF,TGTGCCAGTTCTGGGGTTTCAGAGACCCAGTACTTC
TRBJ2-2,TRBV5-6,TRBD1,few,CASSGTEKNTGELFF,TGTGCCAGCAGCGGGACAGAAAAGAACACCGGGGAGCTGTTTTTT
TRBJ2-3,TRBV5-1,TRBD2,many,CASYGLAGSDTQYF,TGCGCCAGCTACGGACTAGCGGGGTCAGATACGCAGTATTTT
TRBJ2-7,TRBV9,TRBD1,many,CASSVAGTASSYEQYF,TGTGCCAGCAGCGTAGCGGGGACAGCGAGCTCCTACGAGCAGTACTTC
TRBJ2-1,TRBV6-2/TRBV6-3,-,-,CASTLNEVEQFF,TGTGCCAGCACCCTAAACGAGGTTGAGCAGTTCTTC
TRBJ2-5,TRBV5-8,-,many,CASSLAGGAAQETQYF,TGTGCCAGCAGCCTGGCCGGGGGCGCAGCCCAAGAGACCCAGTACTTC
TRBJ2-7,TRBV28,-,many,CASADMLVPYEQYF,TGTGCCAGCGCCGATATGTTGGTTCCCTACGAGCAGTACTTC
TRBJ2-7,TRBV20-1,-,-,CSASLVFEQYF,TGCAGTGCTAGTCTTGTTTTCGAGCAGTACTTC
TRBJ1-5,TRBV27,TRBD1,-,CASSLRGQGASNQPQHF,TGTGCCAGCAGTTTACGGGGACAGGGAGCTTCCAATCAGCCCCAGCATTTT
TRBJ2-7,TRBV5-1,-,many,CASSLESTKSYEQYF,TGCGCCAGCAGCTTGGAGAGCACTAAATCCTACGAGCAGTACTTC
TRBJ2-7,TRBV30,TRBD1,many,CAWSVGDSTNEQYF,TGTGCCTGGAGTGTAGGGGACAGTACCAACGAGCAGTACTTC
TRBJ1-1,TRBV4-3,-,many,CASSQDQIANTEAFF,TGCGCCAGCAGCCAAGATCAGATAGCGAACACTGAAGCTTTCTTT
TRBJ2-1,TRBV4-1,TRBD2,many,CASSRAPSGLNNEQFF,TGCGCCAGCAGCCGCGCCCCTAGCGGGCTAAACAATGAGCAGTTCTTC
TRBJ1-1,TRBV20-1,TRBD1,few,CSYPRGQGGTEAFF,TGCAGTTATCCCCGAGGACAGGGTGGGACTGAAGCTTTCTTT
TRBJ1-1,TRBV7-9,-,many,CASSGGPGQEAFF,TGTGCCAGCAGCGGGGGACCGGGACAAGAAGCTTTCTTT
TRBJ2-1,TRBV5-4,-,-,CASTGYPVNEQFF,TGTGCCAGCACCGGCTACCCAGTAAATGAGCAGTTCTTC
TRBJ2-5,TRBV7-9,TRBD2,many,CASSRGVRQGSETQYF,TGTGCCAGCAGCCGGGGGGTCAGGCAAGGTTCGGAGACCCAGTACTTC
TRBJ1-1,TRBV7-9,-,few,CASSPKGDTEALF,TGTGCCAGCAGCCCTAAAGGGGACACTGAAGCTCTCTTT
TRBJ2-7,TRBV12-2,-,-,CASRLVRGGIYEQYF,TGTGCAAGTCGCTTAGTCCGGGGGGGAATTTACGAGCAGTACTTC
TRBJ2-1,TRBV9,-,many,CASSFRDRPPNEQFF,TGTGCCAGCAGCTTCCGGGACCGACCTCCTAATGAGCAGTTCTTC
TRBJ1-2,TRBV4-1,-,-,CASSRETRGSYGYTF,TGCGCCAGCAGCAGGGAAACTCGGGGGAGCTATGGCTACACCTTC
TRBJ2-1,TRBV18,TRBD1,many,CASSPPGQGRGEQFF,TGTGCCAGCTCTCCACCGGGACAGGGTCGAGGTGAGCAGTTCTTC